These T cell receptor beta chains were read from a single sample in a study of shared clonotypes between healthy human individuals. Assay used: immunoSEQ multiplex PCR; TCRdb lists only in-frame clones, some missing. The sample has around 200,000 clones, over 85% seen once. Source material: naive CD4+ T cells sorted from blood. These receptor sequences come from a young woman in good health. The CDR3 runs from the conserved cysteine through the conserved F or W. D genes are given only for firm matches. Clone sizes are given selectively: once, few, many, or a class where the clone is expanded.

TRBV6-4,TRBJ2-6,-,once,CASSLTRSRQSRANVLTF,TGTGCCAGCAGTCTAACTCGCTCACGACAAAGTCGGGCCAACGTCCTGACTTTC
TRBV27,TRBJ1-1,-,-,CASSLSVVGTEAFF,TGTGCCAGCAGTTTATCGGTCGTGGGGACTGAAGCTTTCTTT
TRBV18,TRBJ2-7,-,-,CASSPPWGSYEQYF,TGTGCCAGCTCACCACCGTGGGGCTCCTACGAGCAGTACTTC
TRBV7-8,TRBJ1-2,-,-,CASSLGGYGYTF,TGTGCCAGCAGCTTAGGCGGGTATGGCTACACCTTC
TRBV5-5,TRBJ1-3,-,-,CASSLTAGRGNTIYF,TGTGCCAGCAGCTTGACAGCTGGTCGGGGAAACACCATATATTTT
TRBV6-1,TRBJ2-7,TRBD1,once,CASRPGQGTDEQYF,TGTGCCAGCCGACCGGGACAGGGGACTGACGAGCAGTACTTC
TRBV27,TRBJ2-6,TRBD1,-,CASSLVTGSSGANVLTF,TGTGCCAGCAGTTTGGTGACAGGGTCCTCTGGGGCCAACGTCCTGACTTTC
TRBV18,TRBJ2-6,TRBD1,-,CASSVRDRAPPGANVLTF,TGTGCCAGCTCAGTACGGGACAGGGCCCCTCCTGGGGCCAACGTCCTGACTTTC
TRBV4-2,TRBJ2-7,TRBD2,once,CASSQDSGRANEQYF,TGTGCCAGCAGCCAAGATAGCGGGAGGGCCAACGAGCAGTACTTC
TRBV7-2,TRBJ2-7,TRBD1,-,CASSPVQTGAYEQYF,TGTGCCAGCAGCCCAGTTCAGACAGGGGCCTACGAGCAGTACTTC
TRBV18,TRBJ2-7,-,-,CASSPLSGPSGDYEQYF,TGTGCCAGCTCACCACTCTCGGGTCCATCGGGTGACTACGAGCAGTACTTC
TRBV7-9,TRBJ2-2,-,-,CASSRSDGRANTGELFF,TGTGCCAGCAGCCGATCGGACGGGAGAGCGAACACCGGGGAGCTGTTTTTT
TRBV6-6,TRBJ2-5,-,-,CASTHNKARETQYF,TGTGCCAGCACCCACAACAAGGCTCGGGAGACCCAGTACTTC
TRBV6-6,TRBJ2-7,-,-,CASSSGVHSYEQYF,TGTGCCAGCTCCAGCGGCGTACACTCCTACGAGCAGTACTTC
TRBV28,TRBJ2-7,TRBD1,-,CASSPPGTGSSYEQYF,TGTGCCAGCAGTCCCCCCGGGACAGGGTCTTCCTACGAGCAGTACTTC
TRBV10-3,TRBJ2-7,TRBD1,-,CAISTPGQDYEQYF,TGTGCCATCAGCACTCCGGGACAGGACTACGAGCAGTACTTC
TRBV7-9,TRBJ2-2,-,-,CASSLLAIAGELFF,TGTGCCAGCAGCTTACTAGCAATTGCCGGGGAGCTGTTTTTT
TRBV5-1,TRBJ2-5,TRBD1,-,CASSFAGGLEETQYF,TGCGCCAGCAGCTTTGCAGGGGGCCTCGAAGAGACCCAGTACTTC
TRBV13,TRBJ2-6,-,-,CASSLEAGRISGANVLTF,TGTGCCAGCAGCTTAGAGGCGGGGAGGATCTCTGGGGCCAACGTCCTGACTTTC
TRBV30,TRBJ1-1,-,-,CAWSSTQGATEAFF,TGTGCCTGGAGTTCCACTCAAGGGGCCACTGAAGCTTTCTTT
TRBV11-2,TRBJ1-2,TRBD1,-,CASRQTGAKYTF,TGTGCCAGCAGGCAGACAGGGGCGAAGTACACCTTC
TRBV10-3,TRBJ1-6,-,-,CAISESAALKNSPLHF,TGTGCCATCAGTGAGTCGGCAGCCTTGAAGAATTCACCCCTCCACTTT
TRBV30,TRBJ2-7,-,few,CAWKPGSYEQYF,TGTGCCTGGAAGCCGGGGAGCTACGAGCAGTACTTC
TRBV4-1,TRBJ1-5,-,-,CASSQEGTGTFNQPQHF,TGCGCCAGCAGCCAAGAGGGGACCGGGACATTCAATCAGCCCCAGCATTTT
TRBV7-6,TRBJ1-1,TRBD1,-,CASTLYSRDRGFMDTEAFF,TGTGCCAGCACCCTATACTCTAGGGACAGGGGGTTCATGGACACTGAAGCTTTCTTT
TRBV6-5,TRBJ1-3,-,-,CASSFDRGPGNTIYF,TGTGCCAGCAGTTTCGACCGGGGGCCTGGAAACACCATATATTTT
TRBV27,TRBJ1-4,TRBD1,-,CASSTHRGTNEKLFF,TGTGCCAGCAGTACCCACAGGGGCACTAATGAAAAACTGTTTTTT
TRBV27,TRBJ1-2,TRBD1,-,CASSSLPGGGNYGYTF,TGTGCCAGCAGTTCGTTACCAGGGGGCGGGAACTATGGCTACACCTTC
TRBV18,TRBJ1-2,-,few,CASSPEGSYYGYTF,TGTGCCAGCTCACCGGAGGGGTCGTACTATGGCTACACCTTC
TRBV13,TRBJ2-3,TRBD2,-,CASSKGPSSGITDTQYF,TGTGCCAGCAGCAAGGGACCATCTAGCGGAATCACAGATACGCAGTATTTT
TRBV6-6,TRBJ1-5,-,-,CASSTEYSNQPQHF,TGTGCCAGCAGTACCGAGTATAGCAATCAGCCCCAGCATTTT
TRBV10-3,TRBJ1-1,TRBD1,-,CAMQGAMNTEAFF,TGTGCCATGCAGGGGGCAATGAACACTGAAGCTTTCTTT
TRBV19,TRBJ2-3,TRBD2,-,CASSPGTSGRVRTDTQYF,TGTGCCAGTAGTCCCGGGACTAGCGGGAGGGTTAGGACAGATACGCAGTATTTT
TRBV6-6,TRBJ1-5,-,once,CASSASNSNQPQHF,TGTGCCAGCAGTGCCAGTAATAGCAATCAGCCCCAGCATTTT
TRBV30,TRBJ2-1,TRBD2,-,CAWSVAGLAGGQQFF,TGTGCCTGGAGTGTAGCGGGACTAGCGGGCGGGCAGCAGTTCTTC
TRBV5-1,TRBJ2-6,-,-,CASSHGQSSGANVLTF,TGCGCCAGCAGCCATGGACAGAGCTCTGGGGCCAACGTCCTGACTTTC
TRBV9,TRBJ2-7,TRBD1,-,CASSVGGTATYEQYF,TGTGCCAGCAGCGTAGGAGGGACAGCCACCTACGAGCAGTACTTC
TRBV21-1,TRBJ2-7,-,-,CASSSRTATRTGYEQYF,TGTGCCAGCAGCTCCCGAACCGCGACCCGGACAGGCTACGAGCAGTACTTC
TRBV27,TRBJ2-1,TRBD2,-,CASRDPGLAGGARNEQFF,TGTGCCAGCAGGGATCCGGGACTAGCGGGAGGAGCTAGAAATGAGCAGTTCTTC
TRBV7-2,TRBJ2-7,TRBD1,-,CASSLMGQDVYEQYF,TGTGCCAGCAGCTTAATGGGACAGGATGTCTACGAGCAGTACTTC
TRBV7-9,TRBJ1-2,TRBD1,few,CASSHGDRHGYTF,TGTGCCAGCAGCCATGGGGACAGACATGGCTACACCTTC
TRBV5-4,TRBJ1-4,-,-,CASSQAGMGEKLFF,TGTGCCAGCAGTCAAGCAGGGATGGGTGAAAAACTGTTTTTT
TRBV7-9,TRBJ1-2,-,-,CASSLLGDGYDGYTF,TGTGCCAGCAGCTTATTAGGGGATGGGTACGATGGCTACACCTTC
TRBV2,TRBJ2-7,TRBD1,-,CASELWTGGGEQYF,TGTGCCAGCGAACTATGGACAGGGGGTGGGGAGCAGTACTTC
TRBV7-9,TRBJ2-6,-,-,CASSLAMSSRSSGANVLTF,TGTGCCAGCAGCTTAGCTATGTCTAGTCGCTCCTCTGGGGCCAACGTCCTGACTTTC
TRBV5-1,TRBJ2-7,-,-,CASSLEGPADDYEQYF,TGCGCCAGCAGCTTGGAGGGGCCCGCGGACGACTACGAGCAGTACTTC
TRBV13,TRBJ2-1,-,-,CASSLALTGHLGGEQFF,TGTGCCAGCAGCTTAGCCCTAACGGGACACCTCGGGGGGGAGCAGTTCTTC